This TCR beta chain came from a study of T cells after yellow fever vaccination. CDR3 length: 16 residues. CDR1 SEHNR and CDR2 FQNEAQ come from the germline V gene (reference sequence). The V gene lost 5 bases and the J gene lost 2 bases, with 18 bases spanning the gap. At least ten counts were recorded for this clonotype. MiXCR, run by TCRdb on the 5' RACE reads, gives a single entry per CDR3 protein. This sample has 90,000 to 130,000 distinct CDR3 sequences, with around 8.6% found just once. The sequencing used CD8+ T cells sorted from PBMCs, collected 45 days after the yellow fever booster vaccination. This TCR derives from a man aged 25 to 40 who received the YFV17D yellow fever vaccine. The V call is TRBV7-9, the J call TRBJ1-2; D may be TRBD1 (5 bases). CDR3: CASSGGSNRRNYGYTF. DNA of the CDR3: TGTGCCAGCAGCGGCGGATCAAACAGGAGAAACTATGGCTACACCTTC.